This T cell receptor (beta chain) stems from a study of blood T cells in healthy people across ages (dated by TCRdb to the mid-2010s). Looking at the study overall: In model experiments, template switching captured roughly one uniquely barcoded TCR beta cDNA molecule for every two T cells. Donors were grouped into four age groups: young (average approximately 15 years), middle-aged (39), aged (approximately 67) and long-lived (about 82). To avoid experimental bias, donors of different ages were spread randomly across the sequencing lanes. To track age-related changes in TCR beta repertoire diversity, the study relied on deep sequencing normalized with unique cDNA molecular identifiers. Two additional independent replicas of 1 million unique cDNA reads from the same blood draw were analyzed for two donors (one aged 18 to 30 and one aged 80 or older). Study-wide findings and limitations: The long-lived group showed more naive CD4+ T cells, fewer expanded clones and increased TCR diversity than the aged group, suggesting age selection. There was a strong correlation between observed TCR beta diversity and the percentage of naive T cells measured by flow cytometry. Total diversity estimates from one million sequenced T cells were considered lower bounds and underestimates. Because the CMV infection status of the donors was unknown, age-related changes in expanded clonotypes may potentially have been confounded. Observed TCR beta diversity per million T cells fell roughly linearly with age, and a significant reduction was already apparent by age roughly 40. Conclusive comparison of naive and antigen-experienced compartments was prevented by the profiling of bulk unsorted PBMCs.

In regard to this clonotype: Its antigen remains undetermined. It has no much larger one-base neighbor in the sample; base qualities were not kept.

To prepare the library, 5' RACE was applied. Instrument used: Illumina HiSeq 2500. The second PCR ran for about 7 to 11 cycles and used a J-beta primer mix along with a sample-barcoded 5' primer. Each TCR beta cDNA molecule received a unique molecular identifier from a template-switch 5' adaptor carrying 12 random nucleotides. Each sample yielded at least 3 million CDR3-containing paired-end reads. First-strand cDNA synthesis was performed from all RNA using the Mint cDNA synthesis kit, with priming by a TRBC-specific oligonucleotide. Following uracil-DNA glycosylase treatment, all cDNA underwent a first 18-cycle PCR with the universal primers M1SS and BC2_uni_R. The original methods were these. For normalization, 1 million high-quality reads, each with a distinct molecular identifier, were randomly selected from each sample. Reads with shared molecular identifiers were discarded instead of being binned into consensus sequences. MiTCR, set to a Q25 quality threshold and the strictest error-elimination algorithm, was used for CDR3 identification, clonotype clustering and error correction. A nonparametric unseen species model using Euler transformation provided a lower-bound estimate of total TCR beta diversity. TCRdb cleaned the public reads at Q25 with fastp, built clones with MiXCR and kept in-frame beta chains. For every CDR3 protein sequence, its rows merge into one entry that carries the most common genes and DNA. The V and J calls and clone size come from TCRdb's table, not from the authors' own analysis. The sample table shows under 950,000 distinct CDR3 sequences, and approximately 22% are seen once. Roughly a fifth of the sample comes from the top ten.

The 39 donors, aged 6 to 90 years, were systemically healthy Caucasian individuals from Russia. Roughly 9.5 milliliters of peripheral blood were drawn from each donor into EDTA-treated Vacutainer tubes. Ficoll-Paque density-gradient centrifugation was used to isolate PBMCs, with at least 6.5 million obtained per sample. Trizol reagent was used to extract total RNA from PBMCs, with at least 5.5 micrograms per sample. The percentages of naive CD45RAhigh/CD27high T cells were determined by flow cytometry on a PBMC aliquot from every donor. The receptor was isolated from a man in his 70s in good health. The sample consisted of blood.

DNA sequence: TGTGCCAGCAGTGTAGCCCCGAACACTGAAGCTTTCTTT. This gives the protein CASSVAPNTEAFF. The chain is made from TRBV2 and TRBJ1-1; no D gene call is confident. CDR1 and CDR2 were assigned from the germline V gene as SNHLY and FYNNEI. The CDR3, from cysteine to phenylalanine, totals 13 residues. This entry keeps only the CDR3 DNA: 39 bases, framed from base 1. V is shortened by 4 bases, J by 1 base, and the region joining them spans 7 bases. The reference TRBV2 and TRBJ1-1 proteins fill in what lies around the CDR3, so the full variable domain reads EPEVTQTPSHQVTQMGQEVILRCVPISNHLYFYWYRQILGQKVEFLVSFYNNEISEKSEIFDDQFSVERPDGSNFTLKIRSTKLEDSAMYFCASSVAPNTEAFFGQGTRLTVV.